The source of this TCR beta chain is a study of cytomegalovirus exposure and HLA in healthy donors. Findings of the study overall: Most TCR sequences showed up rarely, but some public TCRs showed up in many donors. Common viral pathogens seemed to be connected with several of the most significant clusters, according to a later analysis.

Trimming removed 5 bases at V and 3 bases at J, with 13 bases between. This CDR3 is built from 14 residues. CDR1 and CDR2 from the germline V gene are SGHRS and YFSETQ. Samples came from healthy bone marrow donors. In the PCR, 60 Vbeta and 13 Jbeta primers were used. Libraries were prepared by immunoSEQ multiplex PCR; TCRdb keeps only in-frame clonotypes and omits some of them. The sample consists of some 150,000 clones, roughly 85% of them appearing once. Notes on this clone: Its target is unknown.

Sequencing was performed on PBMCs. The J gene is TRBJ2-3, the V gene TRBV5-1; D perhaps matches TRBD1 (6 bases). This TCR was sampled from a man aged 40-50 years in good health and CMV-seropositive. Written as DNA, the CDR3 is TGCGCCAGCAGTCTGTCGGACAGAACAGATACGCAGTATTTT. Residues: CASSLSDRTDTQYF.